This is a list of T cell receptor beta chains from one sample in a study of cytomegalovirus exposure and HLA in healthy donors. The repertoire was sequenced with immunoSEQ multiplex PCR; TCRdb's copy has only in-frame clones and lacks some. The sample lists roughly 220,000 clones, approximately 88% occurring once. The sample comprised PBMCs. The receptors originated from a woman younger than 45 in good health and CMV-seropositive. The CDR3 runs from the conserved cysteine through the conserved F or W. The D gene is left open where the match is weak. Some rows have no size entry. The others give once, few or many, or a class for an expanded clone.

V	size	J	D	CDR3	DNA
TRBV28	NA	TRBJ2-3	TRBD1	CASSLLADRDSPDTQYF	TGTGCCAGCAGTTTACTCGCGGACAGGGATTCTCCAGATACGCAGTATTTT
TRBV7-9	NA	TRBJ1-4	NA	CASSLATGPTNEKLFF	TGTGCCAGCAGCTTAGCCACCGGGCCAACTAATGAAAAACTGTTTTTT
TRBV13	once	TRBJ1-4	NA	CASSLVRGAGGKLFF	TGTGCCAGCAGCTTAGTACGGGGGGCTGGTGGAAAACTGTTTTTT
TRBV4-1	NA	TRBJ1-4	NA	CASSLRTATNEKLFF	TGCGCCAGCAGCCTTCGGACAGCAACTAATGAAAAACTGTTTTTT
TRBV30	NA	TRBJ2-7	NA	CAWSAGGRGEQYF	TGTGCCTGGAGCGCCGGGGGCCGTGGAGAGCAGTACTTC
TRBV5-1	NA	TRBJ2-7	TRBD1	CASSLYGTVEQYF	TGCGCCAGCAGCTTGTACGGGACAGTAGAGCAGTACTTC
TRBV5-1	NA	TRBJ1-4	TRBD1	CASSWGTGATNEKLFF	TGCGCCAGCAGCTGGGGGACAGGGGCAACTAATGAAAAACTGTTTTTT
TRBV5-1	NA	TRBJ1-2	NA	CASSPTRGGNGYTF	TGCGCCAGCAGCCCCACCAGGGGCGGGAATGGCTACACCTTC
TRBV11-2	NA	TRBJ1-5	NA	CASSGQRDQPQHF	TGTGCCAGCAGCGGACAGAGAGATCAGCCCCAGCATTTT
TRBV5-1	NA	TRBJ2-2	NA	CASSYDGDTGELFF	TGCGCCAGCAGTTATGACGGAGACACCGGGGAGCTGTTTTTT
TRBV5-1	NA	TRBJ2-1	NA	CASSWDRQQFF	TGCGCCAGCAGCTGGGACCGGCAGCAGTTCTTC
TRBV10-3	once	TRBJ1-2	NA	CAISLGEGITF	TGTGCCATCAGCCTAGGAGAGGGTATTACCTTC
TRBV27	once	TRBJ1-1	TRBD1	CASSWTGQGTEAFF	TGTGCCAGCAGTTGGACAGGGCAGGGCACTGAAGCTTTCTTT
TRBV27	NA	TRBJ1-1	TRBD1	CASSLSPGTGYPNTEAFF	TGTGCCAGCAGTTTGTCCCCCGGGACAGGTTATCCGAACACTGAAGCTTTCTTT
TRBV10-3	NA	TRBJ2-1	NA	CATNEPDGQSYNEQFF	TGTGCCACCAACGAACCCGACGGCCAATCCTACAATGAGCAGTTCTTC
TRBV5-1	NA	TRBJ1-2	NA	CASSLGEPYGYTF	TGCGCCAGCAGCTTGGGGGAGCCCTATGGCTACACCTTC
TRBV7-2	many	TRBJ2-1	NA	CASSLDPREQFF	TGTGCCAGCAGCTTAGATCCCAGAGAGCAGTTCTTC
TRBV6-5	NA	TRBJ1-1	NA	CASRKTQGTEAFF	TGTGCCAGCAGGAAAACACAGGGAACTGAAGCTTTCTTT
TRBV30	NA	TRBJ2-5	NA	CAWSPPVPRQAWETQYF	TGTGCCTGGAGTCCCCCCGTACCTCGACAGGCGTGGGAGACCCAGTACTTC
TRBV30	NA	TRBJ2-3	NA	CAWTAGHTDTQYF	TGTGCCTGGACGGCCGGCCACACAGATACGCAGTATTTT
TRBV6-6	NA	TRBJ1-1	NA	CASSYNAGSRNTEAFF	TGTGCCAGCAGTTACAATGCGGGGTCCCGCAACACTGAAGCTTTCTTT
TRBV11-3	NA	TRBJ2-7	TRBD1	CASSLGPGQGGEQYF	TGTGCCAGCAGCTTAGGCCCGGGACAGGGCGGCGAGCAGTACTTC
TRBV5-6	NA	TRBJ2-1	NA	CASSLRPDRYNEQFF	TGTGCCAGCAGCCTGAGACCCGACAGGTACAATGAGCAGTTCTTC
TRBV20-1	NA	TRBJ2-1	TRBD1	CSASSQGARFF	TGCAGTGCTAGCAGTCAGGGGGCTCGGTTCTTC
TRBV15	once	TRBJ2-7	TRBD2	CATSRDVLAGSAYEQYF	TGTGCCACCAGCAGAGATGTACTAGCGGGTTCGGCCTACGAGCAGTACTTC
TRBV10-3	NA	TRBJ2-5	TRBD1	CAISRTGRGGQETQYF	TGTGCCATCAGCCGGACAGGGAGAGGGGGCCAAGAGACCCAGTACTTC
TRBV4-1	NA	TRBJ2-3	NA	CASSQGRGGTDTQYF	TGCGCCAGCAGCCAAGGGAGGGGGGGCACAGATACGCAGTATTTT
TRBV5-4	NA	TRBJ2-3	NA	CASSGYRGRADTQYF	TGTGCCAGCAGCGGCTACAGGGGGAGGGCAGATACGCAGTATTTT
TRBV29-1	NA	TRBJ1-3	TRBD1	CSVSQGAPIGTTGNTIYF	TGCAGCGTTTCCCAGGGGGCTCCAATTGGAACTACTGGAAACACCATATATTTT
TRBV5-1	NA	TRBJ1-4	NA	CASSFRGHDATNEKLFF	TGCGCCAGCAGCTTCAGGGGACATGATGCAACTAATGAAAAACTGTTTTTT
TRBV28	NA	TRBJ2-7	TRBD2	CASSLELAEQYF	TGTGCCAGCAGTTTAGAACTAGCGGAGCAGTACTTC
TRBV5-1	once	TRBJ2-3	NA	CASSSHVAPVTDTQYF	TGCGCCAGCAGCTCACATGTCGCCCCAGTCACAGATACGCAGTATTTT
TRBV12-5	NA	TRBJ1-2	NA	CASGRDKMRGYTF	TGTGCTAGTGGTCGGGACAAGATGAGGGGCTACACCTTC
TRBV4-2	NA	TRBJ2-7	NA	CASSQVGPAYEQYF	TGTGCCAGCAGCCAAGTTGGTCCAGCATACGAGCAGTACTTC
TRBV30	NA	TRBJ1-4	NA	CAWNKGEGKLFF	TGTGCCTGGAATAAGGGGGAAGGAAAACTGTTTTTT
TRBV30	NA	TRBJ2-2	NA	CAWSSVGQNTGELFF	TGTGCCTGGAGTAGTGTAGGTCAGAACACCGGGGAGCTGTTTTTT
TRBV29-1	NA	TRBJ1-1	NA	CSVEARAGSVSEAFF	TGCAGCGTTGAAGCCAGGGCCGGTTCGGTGAGTGAAGCTTTCTTT
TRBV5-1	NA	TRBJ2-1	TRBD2	CASSYRSSGRENNEQFF	TGCGCCAGCAGCTATCGATCTAGCGGGAGGGAGAACAATGAGCAGTTCTTC
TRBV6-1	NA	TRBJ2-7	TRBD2	CASSEGTSGINYEQYF	TGTGCCAGCAGTGAAGGGACTAGCGGGATTAACTACGAGCAGTACTTC
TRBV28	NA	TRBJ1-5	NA	CASTIRAGMEPQHF	TGTGCCAGCACGATTCGCGCCGGCATGGAGCCCCAGCATTTT
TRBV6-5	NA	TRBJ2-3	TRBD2	CASRIAGGTDTQYF	TGTGCCAGCAGAATAGCGGGGGGCACAGATACGCAGTATTTT
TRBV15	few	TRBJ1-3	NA	CATSTRDIGNTIYF	TGTGCCACCAGCACACGGGACATTGGAAACACCATATATTTT
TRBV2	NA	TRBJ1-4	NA	CASRPGRGISNEKLFF	TGTGCCAGCAGGCCCGGCCGGGGAATTTCTAATGAAAAACTGTTTTTT
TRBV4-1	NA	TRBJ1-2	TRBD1	CASSQGVQGEYGYTF	TGCGCCAGCAGCCAAGGAGTACAGGGGGAATATGGCTACACCTTC
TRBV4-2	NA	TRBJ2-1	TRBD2	CASSQELAGADEQFF	TGTGCCAGCAGCCAAGAACTAGCGGGAGCGGATGAGCAGTTCTTC
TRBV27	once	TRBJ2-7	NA	CASSLRPGQYEQYF	TGTGCCAGCAGTCTGCGCCCGGGACAATACGAGCAGTACTTC
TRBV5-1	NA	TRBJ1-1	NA	CASSLLGGAEAFF	TGCGCCAGCAGCTTATTAGGCGGGGCAGAAGCTTTCTTT
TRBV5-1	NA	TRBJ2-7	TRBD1	CASSSDTGTGVYEQYF	TGCGCCAGCAGCTCCGACACCGGGACAGGGGTCTACGAGCAGTACTTC
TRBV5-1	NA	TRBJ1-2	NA	CASSPLSGARMYGYTF	TGCGCCAGCAGCCCACTTTCGGGGGCGCGCATGTATGGCTACACCTTC
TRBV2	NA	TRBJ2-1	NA	CASSFGLSNEQFF	TGTGCCAGCAGTTTTGGACTGTCCAATGAGCAGTTCTTC
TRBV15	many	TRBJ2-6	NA	CATSRETSGANVLTF	TGTGCCACCAGCAGAGAAACATCTGGGGCCAACGTCCTGACTTTC
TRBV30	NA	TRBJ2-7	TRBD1	CAWSAGTGLYEQYF	TGTGCCTGGAGTGCCGGGACAGGGCTCTACGAGCAGTACTTC
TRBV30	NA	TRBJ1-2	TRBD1	CAWTSGTGKNGYTF	TGTGCCTGGACATCCGGGACAGGGAAAAATGGCTACACCTTC
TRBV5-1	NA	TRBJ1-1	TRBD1	CASSPNRGLGTEAFF	TGCGCCAGCAGCCCAAACAGGGGCCTTGGGACTGAAGCTTTCTTT
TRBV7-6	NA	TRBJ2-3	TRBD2	CASSLATGASGRGGTDTQYF	TGTGCCAGCAGCTTAGCCACCGGAGCTAGCGGGAGGGGAGGCACAGATACGCAGTATTTT
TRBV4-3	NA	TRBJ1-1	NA	CASSQDMGTEAFF	TGCGCCAGCAGCCAAGATATGGGCACTGAAGCTTTCTTT
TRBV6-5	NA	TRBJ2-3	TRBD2	CASRPGLAGGNTQYF	TGTGCCAGCAGACCGGGACTAGCGGGAGGGAATACGCAGTATTTT
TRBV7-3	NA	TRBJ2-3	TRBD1	CASSPGQGARTDTQYF	TGTGCCAGCAGCCCTGGACAGGGGGCGCGCACAGATACGCAGTATTTT
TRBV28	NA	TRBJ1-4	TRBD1	CASSQDRALWF	TGTGCCAGCAGCCAGGACAGGGCGCTCTGGTTT